This T cell receptor (beta chain) was recorded in a study of OX40 agonist ivuxolimab in advanced cancers. Repertoires were generated with immunoSEQ multiplex PCR, while TCRdb's copy carries only in-frame clones and drops some. The profile covers about 68,000 clones, with under 90% appearing a single time and about 0.66% taken by the ten largest. Trimming shortened V by 4 bases and J by 1 base, and 6 bases separated the two germline ends. There are 13 residues in the CDR3. Germline-derived CDR1 and CDR2 are SEHNR and FQNEAQ (reference sequence). The source of this sequence is an adult with an advanced solid tumor such as melanoma, head and neck, liver or kidney cancer. The chain links TRBV7-9 to TRBJ2-3; the D is unclear. Material: CD4+ or CD8+ T cells sorted from blood, obtained in a trial of the OX40 agonist ivuxolimab. The CDR3 sequence is CASSWFGTDTQYF. As DNA, the CDR3 is TGTGCCAGCAGCTGGTTCGGCACAGATACGCAGTATTTT.